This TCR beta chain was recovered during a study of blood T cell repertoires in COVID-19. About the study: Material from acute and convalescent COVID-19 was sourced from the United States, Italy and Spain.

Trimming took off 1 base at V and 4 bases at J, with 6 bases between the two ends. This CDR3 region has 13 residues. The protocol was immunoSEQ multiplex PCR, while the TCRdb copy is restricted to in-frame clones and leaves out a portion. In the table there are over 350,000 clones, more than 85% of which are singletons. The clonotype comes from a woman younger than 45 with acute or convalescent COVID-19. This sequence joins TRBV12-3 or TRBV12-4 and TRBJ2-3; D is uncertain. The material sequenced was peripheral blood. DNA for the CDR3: TGTGCCAGCAGTTTAGTTGGCTCAGATACGCAGTATTTT. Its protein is CASSLVGSDTQYF.